This TCR beta chain was sequenced during a study of human T cells and chemical hapten exposure. MiXCR was run by TCRdb on the RACE reads, yielding one entry per CDR3 protein. In the table there are about 380,000 distinct CDR3 sequences, roughly 5.3% of which are singletons. This CDR3 is 13 amino acids long. Per germline, CDR1 SGHDT and CDR2 YYEEEE. Between the trimmed V and J ends, which lost 4 bases and 5 bases, there was a span of 10 bases. This clonotype was recorded at least ten times. Stated time point: pre-sensitization, week 0. Treatment in this sample: therapeutic diphenylcyclopropenone sensitization with weekly scalp DPC. Researchers extracted total RNA from unfractionated whole blood.

The sequence was obtained from a woman between 50 and 59 years old with alopecia areata. Some clones in this sample may be carry-over from other donors' samples. This sequence joins TRBV5-6 and TRBJ1-5; maybe TRBD1 (5 bases). The source material was whole blood, sampled in connection with sensitization to the hapten diphenylcyclopropenone (DPC). The CDR3 sequence: CASSPRGDQPQHF. The CDR3 region has the DNA TGTGCCAGCAGCCCAAGGGGTGATCAGCCCCAGCATTTT.